The present TCR beta chain was sequenced within a study of cytomegalovirus exposure and HLA in healthy donors. Study outcomes and limitations: What was likely a sequencing artifact was a cluster of highly shared sequence variants.

A multiplex PCR was run with 60 Vbeta primers and 13 Jbeta primers. Repertoires were generated with immunoSEQ multiplex PCR, while TCRdb's copy carries only in-frame clones and drops some. The sample gives 100,000 to 150,000 clones, about 83% of which show up once; approximately 3.6% is in the top ten. Nominally healthy donors provided the samples, though records likely missed some immune exposures. Trimming cost V 3 bases and J 9 bases, with 22 bases left between them. Per the germline V gene, CDR1 is SGHNT and CDR2 is YYREEE (reference sequence). This CDR3 is 15 amino acids long. Turning to this clone: Its antigen is currently unknown.

The clonotype originates from a middle-aged woman in good health and CMV-seropositive. Sequencing input: PBMCs. The V and J genes are TRBV5-4 and TRBJ2-7; D is perhaps TRBD2 (7 bases). This CDR3 reads CASSSRRGGREWQYF. The CDR3 DNA reads as TGTGCCAGCAGCTCCCGCAGAGGGGGGCGGGAGTGGCAGTACTTC.